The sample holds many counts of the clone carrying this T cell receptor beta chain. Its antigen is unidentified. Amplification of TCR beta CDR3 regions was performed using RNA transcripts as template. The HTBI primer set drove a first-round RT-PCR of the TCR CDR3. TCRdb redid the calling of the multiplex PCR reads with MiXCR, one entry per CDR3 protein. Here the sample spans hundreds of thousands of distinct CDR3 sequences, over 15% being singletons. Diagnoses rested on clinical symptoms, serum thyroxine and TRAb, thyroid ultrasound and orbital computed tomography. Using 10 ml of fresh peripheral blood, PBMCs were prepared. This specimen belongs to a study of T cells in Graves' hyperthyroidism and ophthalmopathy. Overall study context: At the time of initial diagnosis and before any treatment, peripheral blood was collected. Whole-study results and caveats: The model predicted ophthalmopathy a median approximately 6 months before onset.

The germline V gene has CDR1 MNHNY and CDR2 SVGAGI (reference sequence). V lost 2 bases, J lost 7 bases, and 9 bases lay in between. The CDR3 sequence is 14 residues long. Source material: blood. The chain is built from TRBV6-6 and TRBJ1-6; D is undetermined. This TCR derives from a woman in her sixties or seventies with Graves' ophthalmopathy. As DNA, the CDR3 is TGTGCCAGCAGTTACCAAGTTGGGAATTCACCCCTCCACTTT. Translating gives CASSYQVGNSPLHF.